Presented here are 27 T cell receptor beta chains from one specimen sequenced in a study of beta chain features in type 1 diabetes. Reverse transcribing all isolated RNA meant expressed TCRB transcripts were sequenced. Method: immunoSEQ multiplex PCR; TCRdb's copy keeps in-frame clones and lacks some. In the table there are 900,000 or so clones, 15% to 20% of which are singletons. Sequencing was carried out using naive CD4+ T cells from blood. The receptors were sampled from a woman aged 18 to 35 in good health.

The sample holds a few counts of this clone. The chain joins TRBV2 to TRBJ2-2; 8 nucleotides line up with TRBD1. Per the germline V gene, CDR1 is SNHLY and CDR2 is FYNNEI. CDR3 length equals 14 residues. The junction had 8 bases not matched to a gene; V was cut back by 8 bases and J by 6 bases. CDR3 loop: CASHVQGVPGELFF. CDR3 nucleotides: TGTGCCAGCCATGTACAGGGGGTTCCCGGGGAGCTGTTTTTT.

This clone appeared a few times. The chain joins TRBV6-1 to TRBJ2-7; D is possibly TRBD1 (5 bases). The CDR3 consists of 13 residues. Germline V gene data show CDR1 as MNHNS and CDR2 as SASEGT. The V end lost 7 bases, the J end lost 4 bases, and 14 bases lay between the germline ends. CDR3 region: CASNGAQEYEQYF. The CDR3 nucleotides are TGTGCCAGCAACGGAGCACAGGAATACGAGCAGTACTTC.

The V call is TRBV5-1, the J call TRBJ2-5; TRBD1 matches at 10 bases. This CDR3 region has 14 residues. J gave up 5 bases and V 3 bases, and 4 bases lay outside the gene matches. Germline loops: CDR1 SGHRS, CDR2 YFSETQ. The CDR3 reads CASSSGTGEETQYF. The CDR3 DNA reads as TGCGCCAGCAGCTCCGGGACAGGGGAGGAGACCCAGTACTTC.

The V gene is TRBV7-2, the J gene TRBJ2-7, with 7 bases fitting TRBD1. The CDR3 is 14 residues long. Germline CDR1 and CDR2: SGHTA and FQGNSA. Losses at the gene ends were 5 bases for V and 2 bases for J; bases not matched to a gene: 6. CDR3: CASSQGTEPYEQYF. The CDR3 nucleotides read TGTGCCAGCAGCCAAGGGACAGAGCCCTACGAGCAGTACTTC.

The rearrangement joins TRBV5-6 to TRBJ2-7; no firm D call. Germline V gives CDR1 SGHDT, CDR2 YYEEEE. There are 14 residues in the CDR3. Trimming stripped 0 bases from V and 3 bases from J, with 10 bases between. The CDR3 sequence is CASSLALLLYEQYF. Written as DNA, the CDR3 is TGTGCCAGCAGCTTGGCCCTACTACTCTACGAGCAGTACTTC.

V gene TRBV28 combines with J gene TRBJ2-7, with 9 positions matching TRBD1. The CDR3 has 13 residues. Germline V CDR1 and CDR2: MDHEN, SYDVKM. V lost 4 bases to trimming and J lost 9 bases; unmatched junction nucleotides: 7. The CDR3 here is CASSSGTGWRQYF. The CDR3 DNA is TGTGCCAGCAGTTCCGGGACAGGGTGGCGGCAGTACTTC.

Comments on this clone: The same CDR3 also results from other DNA sequences found in this sample. DNA of the CDR3: TGTGCCAGCTCACCCCCGGTTTCCTACGAGCAGTACTTC. Its translation is CASSPPVSYEQYF. V is TRBV18 and J is TRBJ2-7; D remains ambiguous. This CDR3 comprises 13 residues. V was clipped by 3 bases and J by 1 base, with 7 bases between them. Germline CDR1 and CDR2: KGHSH and LQKENI.

V usage is TRBV27 and J usage is TRBJ2-1, with D possibly being TRBD1 (5 bases). Germline V gene sequence: CDR1 MNHEY, CDR2 SMNVEV (reference sequence). Trimming cost V 4 bases and J 7 bases, with 11 bases left between them. This CDR3 spans 13 amino acids. As DNA, the CDR3 is TGTGCCAGCAGTTATACCGACAGAAATGAGCAGTTCTTC. Protein product: CASSYTDRNEQFF.

V is TRBV7-8 and J is TRBJ2-1; 11 nucleotides align to TRBD2. Losses at the gene ends were 1 base for V and 2 bases for J; bases not matched to a gene: 1. The V gene's germline CDR1 is SGHVS and CDR2 FQNEAQ. The CDR3 spans 16 residues. The DNA for the CDR3 is TGTGCCAGCAGCTTAGGGGGACTAGCGGCCTACAATGAGCAGTTCTTC. Protein sequence: CASSLGGLAAYNEQFF.

The V and J genes are TRBV19 and TRBJ2-7, with 10 bases identical to TRBD2. V was clipped by 0 bases and J by 4 bases; unmatched bases: 3. Germline loops: CDR1 LNHDA, CDR2 SQIVND (reference sequence). There are 15 residues in the CDR3. DNA of the CDR3: TGTGCCAGTAGTATAGAGCTAGCGGGAGCTTACGAGCAGTACTTC. It codes for CASSIELAGAYEQYF. The full variable domain, its missing parts supplied by reference TRBV19 and TRBJ2-7, is DGGITQSPKYLFRKEGQNVTLSCEQNLNHDAMYWYRQDPGQGLRLIYYSQIVNDFQKGDIAEGYSVSREKKESFPLTVTSAQKNPTAFYLCASSIELAGAYEQYFGPGTRLTVT.

This clone was observed a few times. The chain links TRBV2 to TRBJ1-5, with 7 bases lining up with TRBD1. CDR1 is SNHLY, CDR2 FYNNEI, per germline. With 8 bases clipped from V and 0 bases from J, the junction kept 16 bases outside the gene matches. This CDR3 spans 18 amino acids. CDR3 region: CASSSGQISWNSNQPQHF. CDR3 DNA: TGTGCCAGCTCTTCGGGACAGATATCTTGGAATAGCAATCAGCCCCAGCATTTT.

The chain couples TRBV18 to TRBJ1-1; tentative D call: TRBD1 (5 bases). Germline assignment: CDR1 KGHSH and CDR2 LQKENI. The CDR3 sequence is 13 residues long. V was cut by 8 bases and J by 0 bases, with 10 bases left in between. The CDR3 reads CASAGLLNTEAFF. In DNA, the CDR3 is TGTGCCAGCGCGGGACTGCTGAACACTGAAGCTTTCTTT. Looking up the rest from reference TRBV18 and TRBJ1-1 gives the full variable domain: NAGVMQNPRHLVRRRGQEARLRCSPMKGHSHVYWYRQLPEEGLKFMVYLQKENIIDESGMPKERFSAEFPKEGPSILRIQQVVRGDSAAYFCASAGLLNTEAFFGQGTRLTVV.

The CDR3 protein is CASSGTGSGNTIYF. The CDR3 DNA is TGTGCCAGCAGTGGAACAGGATCTGGAAACACCATATATTTT. The chain is built from TRBV25-1 and TRBJ1-3, with a possible D match to TRBD1 (5 bases). V lost 4 bases and J 1 base, leaving 8 bases between the germline ends. Germline loops: CDR1 MGHDK, CDR2 SYGVNS. This CDR3 is 14 amino acids long.

The chain uses TRBV6-5 and TRBJ2-1; D might be TRBD2 (5 bases). Germline CDR1 and CDR2: MNHEY and SVGAGI. The V gene lost 2 bases and the J gene lost 4 bases, with 12 bases spanning the gap. CDR3 length: 15 amino acids. DNA of the CDR3: TGTGCCAGCAGTTACAGCACTAGTGGGTACAATGAGCAGTTCTTC. Protein sequence: CASSYSTSGYNEQFF.

This clone was seen a handful of times. V usage is TRBV28 and J usage is TRBJ2-2; D not certain. Germline CDR1 MDHEN, CDR2 SYDVKM. This CDR3 has 14 amino acids. Trimming cost V 3 bases and J 10 bases, with 15 bases left between them. The CDR3 loop reads CASSLPGTSEELFF. In DNA form, the CDR3 reads TGTGCCAGCAGTTTGCCGGGCACCTCCGAGGAGCTGTTTTTT.

V is TRBV2 and J is TRBJ1-3, with 7 positions matching TRBD1. Germline CDR1 reads SNHLY; CDR2 reads FYNNEI. The CDR3 is 14 residues long. With 5 bases clipped from V and 2 bases from J, the junction kept 3 bases outside the gene matches. CDR3 DNA: TGTGCCAGCAGTCCCGACAGGGCTGGAAACACCATATATTTT. Protein sequence: CASSPDRAGNTIYF.

The J gene is TRBJ2-1, the V gene TRBV11-2; 12 bases match TRBD1. V lost 5 bases and J lost 7; bases outside the gene matches: 6. Germline V gene lookup returns CDR1 SGHAT and CDR2 FQNNGV. This CDR3 contains 15 residues. Here the CDR3 reads CASSLGQGANNEQFF. The CDR3 coding sequence is TGTGCCAGCAGCCTGGGACAGGGGGCTAATAATGAGCAGTTCTTC.

To note about this clone: The sample holds other DNA sequences that translate to the same CDR3. V is TRBV6-5 and J is TRBJ2-6; no definite D call. The V end was cut by 5 bases, the J end by 4 bases, with 0 bases between. Germline V gene data show CDR1 as MNHEY and CDR2 as SVGAGI. The CDR3 extends over 11 amino acids. The CDR3 nucleotides are TGTGCCAGCAGTGGGGCCAACGTCCTGACTTTC. Amino acids: CASSGANVLTF.

V usage is TRBV7-2 and J usage is TRBJ1-2, with TRBD1 identical over 9 bases. The germline V gene has CDR1 SGHTA and CDR2 FQGNSA. The CDR3 has 14 amino acids. V was clipped by 3 bases and J by 10 bases; unmatched bases: 9. CDR3 sequence: CASSLGQGGLVYTF. Here the CDR3 DNA reads TGTGCCAGCAGCTTGGGACAGGGAGGACTCGTCTACACCTTC.

The chain employs TRBV25-1 and TRBJ2-5; the match to TRBD2 covers 8 bases. The CDR3 loop spans 16 amino acids. The germline V gene encodes CDR1 MGHDK and CDR2 SYGVNS. Losses at the gene ends were 3 bases for V and 5 bases for J; bases not matched to a gene: 11. The CDR3 region has the DNA TGTGCCAGCAGTGAGCTCGTCGGGGGGGTGAGGGAGACCCAGTACTTC. It codes for CASSELVGGVRETQYF.

This clone was observed a few times. The gene calls are TRBV5-4 and TRBJ2-2, with 7 bases matching TRBD1. V was clipped by 1 base and J by 6 bases; unmatched bases: 12. CDR3 length: 17 amino acids. Germline V lookup: CDR1 SGHNT, CDR2 YYREEE (reference sequence). DNA of the CDR3: TGTGCCAGCAGCTTGCCCTTAGGGGGCAGGGGCGCCGGGGAGCTGTTTTTT. Translating it yields CASSLPLGGRGAGELFF.

The chain uses TRBV5-6 and TRBJ2-1; the D gene is possibly TRBD1 (5 bases). The germline V and J ends were trimmed by 1 base and 1 base, with 9 bases remaining between them. The CDR3 is made up of 15 amino acids. CDR1 is SGHDT and CDR2 is YYEEEE in the germline V gene. In nucleotides, the CDR3 is TGTGCCAGCAGCTTGTATCCAGGGTCCTACAATGAGCAGTTCTTC. This encodes CASSLYPGSYNEQFF. Variable domain in full (rest from reference TRBV5-6 and TRBJ2-1): DAGVTQSPTHLIKTRGQQVTLRCSPKSGHDTVSWYQQALGQGPQFIFQYYEEEERQRGNFPDRFSGHQFPNYSSELNVNALLLGDSALYLCASSLYPGSYNEQFFGPGTRLTVL.

The rearrangement joins TRBV5-4 to TRBJ2-2; unclear D gene. Germline CDR1 reads SGHNT; CDR2 reads YYREEE (reference sequence). V lost 0 bases and J lost 0, with 12 bases in between. This CDR3 comprises 17 residues. The CDR3 region has the DNA TGTGCCAGCAGCTTGGGGGCAAAGGGCGCGAACACCGGGGAGCTGTTTTTT. Protein product: CASSLGAKGANTGELFF.

This clone appeared a few times. The CDR3 spells CASSSPGLAGRDTGELFF. In DNA, the CDR3 is TGTGCCAGCAGCTCCCCGGGACTAGCGGGAAGGGACACCGGGGAGCTGTTTTTT. The gene calls are TRBV7-9 and TRBJ2-2; 13 bases are shared with TRBD2. CDR3 length: 18 residues. V shed 4 bases, J shed 3 bases, and the junction held 8 bases outside the gene matches. CDR1 and CDR2 (germline): SEHNR, FQNEAQ (reference sequence).

This clone turned up a few times. The rearrangement links TRBV5-1 to TRBJ2-5; the D gene could be TRBD1 or TRBD2 (5 bases each). The CDR3 has 14 residues. Germline values: CDR1 SGHRS, CDR2 YFSETQ. V lost 1 base, J lost 5 bases, and 12 bases lay in between. This CDR3 is CASSLQGGGETQYF. CDR3 nucleotides: TGCGCCAGCAGCTTGCAGGGCGGCGGGGAGACCCAGTACTTC.

CDR3 DNA: TGTGCCAGCAGGACCCTAGCGGGAGGGTACGAGCAGTACTTC. This gives the protein CASRTLAGGYEQYF. This chain joins TRBV6-6 and TRBJ2-7; 12 bases line up with TRBD2. The V segment lost 6 bases and the J segment 4 bases; nucleotides outside the gene matches: 4. The CDR3 has 14 amino acids. From germline, CDR1 is MNHNY and CDR2 SVGAGI (reference sequence).

The chain joins TRBV7-3 to TRBJ2-2, with D perhaps TRBD2 (6 bases). The CDR3 consists of 14 residues. Trimming left V 6 bases short and J 4 bases short, with 12 bases between. Per germline, CDR1 SGHTA and CDR2 FQGTGA. CDR3 residues: CASRGSGFTGELFF. CDR3 nucleotides: TGTGCCAGCAGAGGGAGCGGGTTCACCGGGGAGCTGTTTTTT.